The T cell receptor (beta chain) described here comes from a study of blood T cells in healthy people across ages (dated by TCRdb to the mid-2010s). In terms of the full investigation: In model experiments, template switching captured roughly one uniquely barcoded TCR beta cDNA molecule for every two T cells. For two donors (one aged 18 to 29 and one aged 80 or older), the study analyzed two additional independent replicas of 1 million unique cDNA reads from the same blood draw. To track age-related changes in TCR beta repertoire diversity, the study relied on deep sequencing normalized with unique cDNA molecular identifiers. The donors were divided into four age groups: young (average about 15 years), middle-aged (roughly 42), aged (approximately 62) and long-lived (roughly 82).

Library creation used 5' RACE. This sample was sequenced with an Illumina HiSeq 2500. A second roughly 6 to 12 cycle PCR used a sample-barcoded 5' primer and a J-beta primer mix. A unique molecular identifier was introduced onto each TCR beta cDNA molecule by a template-switch 5' adaptor carrying 12 random nucleotides. Each sample yielded at least 2.5 million CDR3-containing paired-end reads. First-strand cDNA was synthesized from all RNA with the Mint cDNA synthesis kit, primed by a TRBC-specific oligonucleotide. After uracil-DNA glycosylase treatment, a first 18-cycle PCR used universal primers M1SS and BC2_uni_R on all cDNA. The published analysis was carried out like this. For normalization, 1 million high-quality reads were randomly selected from each sample, with every read carrying a distinct molecular identifier. Instead of being binned into consensus sequences, reads that shared molecular identifiers were thrown out. MiTCR, set to a Q25 quality threshold and the strictest error-elimination algorithm, was used for CDR3 identification, clonotype clustering and error correction. A nonparametric unseen species model with Euler transformation was used to estimate lower-bound total TCR beta diversity. Clones were called with MiXCR by TCRdb after fastp trimmed the public reads at Q25, and only in-frame beta chains were retained. Entries are consolidated by CDR3 protein sequence, retaining the most common genes and DNA. The V and J calls here are based on TCRdb, not the publication. The sample yields 450,000 to 600,000 distinct CDR3 sequences; 25% to 35% were counted once. 3.6% of the sample comes from the top ten.

The roughly 39 donors, aged about 6 to 90 years, were systemically healthy Caucasian individuals from Russia. Each donor gave 8 to 10 milliliters of peripheral blood, collected into EDTA-treated Vacutainer tubes. Ficoll-Paque density-gradient centrifugation was used to isolate PBMCs, with at least 6.5 million obtained per sample. Trizol reagent was used to extract total RNA from the PBMCs, yielding at least 5.5 micrograms per sample. Naive CD45RAhigh/CD27high T cell percentages were measured by flow cytometry on a PBMC aliquot from every donor. The paper's findings and limits, for the study overall: Observed TCR beta diversity correlated strongly with the percentage of naive T cells measured by flow cytometry. Compared with the aged group, the long-lived group had more naive CD4+ T cells, fewer expanded clones and increased TCR diversity, a pattern suggesting age selection. As age increased, observed TCR beta diversity per million T cells dropped in a roughly linear way, and a significant reduction was already evident by age 40. Since profiling was done on bulk unsorted PBMCs, naive and antigen-experienced compartments could not be conclusively compared. Donor CMV infection status was unknown, potentially confounding age-related changes in expanded clonotypes. Estimates of total diversity based on one million sequenced T cells were considered lower bounds and underestimates.

As to this clonotype: Its recognized antigen is unknown. One base away there is no much larger clone; base qualities are not given.

The data were also submitted as part of a second study, on T cells of mothers and their children. As that second study puts it: Nine systemically healthy Caucasian individuals served as donors, namely three mothers together with their six children. cDNA synthesis consumed the entire amount of extracted RNA, loaded at approximately 1.6 ug RNA in each 15 ul reaction. In the second PCR, sample barcodes and 2-4 random nucleotides were introduced via the M1S primer. More than 9 million TCR beta CDR3 reads were obtained from each mother, and about 3 million reads were obtained from each child. Thymic selection similarly shapes TCR recombination output in related and unrelated pairs, with minor effect from inherited differences. Normalized repertoire overlap was always slightly but never significantly higher in related than unrelated mother-child pairs. With a sensitivity of approximately 92 clones per million clonotypes, no persistent microchimeric T cell clones were detected. In the study, deep NGS was used to compare the TCR beta repertoires of mothers and children, and features distinguishing related mother-child pairs from unrelated individuals were sought. The mean age was roughly 44 +/- 4 years for the mothers and roughly 10 +/- 4 years for the children. After adapter ligation was performed with NEBNext reagents, the libraries were sequenced on an Illumina HiSeq 2000 with 100+100 nt paired-end reads. To prevent cross-contamination, the mother and child libraries were prepared one month apart and sequenced in separate runs. For each donor, somewhere between roughly 450,000 and 2,200,000 distinct TCR beta clonotypes were identified. Naive TCR beta clonotypes were estimated from low-frequency clonotypes matched to each donor's FACS-determined naive share, without sorting.

Sample: blood. This receptor was taken from a boy aged 2 to 10 in good health.

The CDR3 protein sequence reads: CASSPYSGQMEQYF. The DNA sequence is TGCGCCAGCAGCCCCTACAGCGGACAAATGGAGCAGTACTTC. The chain is encoded by TRBV4-1 joined to TRBJ2-7; the D gene is possibly TRBD1 or TRBD2, each agreeing over 5 bases. The CDR3 runs 14 residues from the cysteine to the phenylalanine. Left in the record is the CDR3 DNA by itself, 42 bases read in frame from the first base. Trimming costs V 4 bases and J 7 bases, and their ends lie 17 bases apart. CDR1 and CDR2 are read off the germline V gene as MGHRA and YSYEKL.